This T cell receptor (beta chain) was sequenced in a study of memory CD4+ T cells and cytomegalovirus serostatus. In the study overall: Donors were healthy Belgian adults, 10 or so CMV seropositive and approximately 23 seronegative.

General study findings and limits: Median bootstrapped AUC for CMV status was around 0.95 originally, approximately 0.9 US-trained.

This table comes from immunoSEQ multiplex PCR, and its TCRdb copy is limited to in-frame clones, with some not included. The repertoire consists of over 35,000 clones, with around four fifths occurring once and the leading ten covering around 0.91%. A remark on this clone: Its target is not known.

Single viable CD3+CD4+CD8-CD45RO+ cells were sorted as the memory CD4+ T cells. With 8 bases removed from V and 1 base from J, the gap between germline ends came to 14 bases. Germline V gene lookup returns CDR1 MNHNS and CDR2 SASEGT. The CDR3 sequence is 14 residues long. The specimen sequenced was memory CD4+ T cells from blood. This receptor was obtained from an adult in good health and CMV-seronegative. The chain recombines TRBV6-1 with TRBJ1-1; D gene uncertain. Written as DNA, the CDR3 is TGTGCCAGCTCGGACTGGATGGGGAACACTGAAGCTTTCTTT. Translation gives CASSDWMGNTEAFF.